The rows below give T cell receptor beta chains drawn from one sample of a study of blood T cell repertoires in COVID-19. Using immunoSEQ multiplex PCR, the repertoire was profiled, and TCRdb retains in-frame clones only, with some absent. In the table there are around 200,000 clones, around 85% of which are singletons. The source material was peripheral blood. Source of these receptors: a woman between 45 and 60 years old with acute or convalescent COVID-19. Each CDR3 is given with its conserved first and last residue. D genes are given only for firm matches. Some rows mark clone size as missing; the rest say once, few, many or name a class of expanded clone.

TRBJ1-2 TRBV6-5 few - TGTGCCAGCAGCCGCGGCCTCATAGGGGGAGGCTACACCTTC CASSRGLIGGGYTF
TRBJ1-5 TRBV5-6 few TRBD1 TGTGCCAGCAGCTGGACAGGGAGGGATCAGCCCCAGCATTTT CASSWTGRDQPQHF
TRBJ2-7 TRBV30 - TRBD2 TGTGCCTGGAGCCGGAACCCTAGCGGGACCTACGAGCAGTACTTC CAWSRNPSGTYEQYF
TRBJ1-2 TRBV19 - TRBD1 TGTGCCAGTAGTATTCCAGGGGGATCCTCCTATGGCTACACCTTC CASSIPGGSSYGYTF
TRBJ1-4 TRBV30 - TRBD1 TGTGCCTGGAGGTTACAGGGGGCGAGGGGGGAAAAACTGTTTTTT CAWRLQGARGEKLFF
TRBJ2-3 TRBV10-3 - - TGTGCCATCAGTGGGGGAGGGACAGGCACCCAGACAGATACGCAGTATTTT CAISGGGTGTQTDTQYF
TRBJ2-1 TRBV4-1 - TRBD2 TGCGCCAGCAGCCAAGATCGCGCTAGCGGCCGTTACAATGAGCAGTTCTTC CASSQDRASGRYNEQFF
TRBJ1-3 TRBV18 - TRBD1 TGTGCCAGCTCACCAGGACAGGGCAAAATTGCCATATATTTT CASSPGQGKIAIYF
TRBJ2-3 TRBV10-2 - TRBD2 TGCGCCAGCAGCCAGAAAGCGGGGGGGCAGACAGATACGCAGTATTTT CASSQKAGGQTDTQYF
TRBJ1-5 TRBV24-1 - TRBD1 TGTGCCACCAGTGACCACCGACAGGGAGGTCAGCCCCAGCATTTT CATSDHRQGGQPQHF
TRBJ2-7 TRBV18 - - TGTGCCAGCTCACCACTAGCCTTCGGAAGCGACCTCTACGAGCAGTACTTC CASSPLAFGSDLYEQYF
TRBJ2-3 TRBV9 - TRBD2 TGTGCCAGCAGCGTTTCACTAGCGGGGGCTTCCGCAGATACGCAGTATTTT CASSVSLAGASADTQYF
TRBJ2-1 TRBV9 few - TGTGCCAGCAGCGTTCAAACAGGGAGCTCCTACAATGAGCAGTTCTTC CASSVQTGSSYNEQFF
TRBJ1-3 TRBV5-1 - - TGCGCCAGCAGCTTGGATCGGACAGCCCTTTCGGGCACCATATATTTT CASSLDRTALSGTIYF
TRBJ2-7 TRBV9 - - TGTGCCAGCAGCGTAACCCCATCGCCCAAAGACTACACCTACGAGCAGTACTTC CASSVTPSPKDYTYEQYF
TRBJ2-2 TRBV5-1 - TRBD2 TGCGCCAGCAGTGAGACTAGCGGGGTCACCGGGGAGCTGTTTTTT CASSETSGVTGELFF
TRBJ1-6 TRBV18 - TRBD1 TGTGCCAGCTCACCACCACATGGGGCAGGGGGGAATTCACCCCTCCACTTT CASSPPHGAGGNSPLHF
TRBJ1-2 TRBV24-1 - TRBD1 TGTGCCACCAGCAACACAGGGGAGAGCTATGGCTACACCTTC CATSNTGESYGYTF
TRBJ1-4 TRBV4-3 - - TGCGCCAGCAGAAAAAGAAACGGCAGGGAAAATGAAAAACTGTTTTTT CASRKRNGRENEKLFF
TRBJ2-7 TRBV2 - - TGTGCCAGCAGTGAAGCGCTTCGAGGGAGAAGGTCCTACGAGCAGTACTTC CASSEALRGRRSYEQYF
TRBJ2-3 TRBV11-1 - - TGTGCCAGCAGCTTTTCTCAGGCCACAGATACGCAGTATTTT CASSFSQATDTQYF
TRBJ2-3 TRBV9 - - TGTGCCAGCAGCGTACTGGGCACAAATCCGGCAGATACGCAGTATTTT CASSVLGTNPADTQYF
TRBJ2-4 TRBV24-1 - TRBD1 TGTGCCTCTGGACAGGGGGAGGCCAAAAACATTCAGTACTTC CASGQGEAKNIQYF
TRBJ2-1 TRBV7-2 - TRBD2 TGTGCCAGCAGCCCCAGTAGCGGGGGCTACAATGAGCAGTTCTTC CASSPSSGGYNEQFF
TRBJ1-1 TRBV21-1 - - TGTGCCAATCCCCCGGGACAGGGGGTAGCTTTCTTT CANPPGQGVAFF
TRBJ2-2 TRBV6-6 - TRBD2 TGTGCCAGCAGTCCATGGACTAGCGGGGAGGCCGGGGAGCTGTTTTTT CASSPWTSGEAGELFF
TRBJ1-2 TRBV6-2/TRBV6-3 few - TGTGCCAGCAGTTACTCGTATACGGACTATGGCTACACCTTC CASSYSYTDYGYTF
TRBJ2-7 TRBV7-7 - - TGTGCCAGCAGCTGGGAACAGGGTGGCGAGCAGTACTTC CASSWEQGGEQYF
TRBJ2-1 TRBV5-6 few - TGTGCCAGCAGCTTAGGGGGCTCCTACAATGAGCAGTTCTTC CASSLGGSYNEQFF
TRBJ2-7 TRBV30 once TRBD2 TGTGCCTGGAGGGGCGGGGGGACCTACGAGCAGTACTTC CAWRGGGTYEQYF
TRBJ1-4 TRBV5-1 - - TGCGCCAGCAGCTGGGGGACATTTACAACTAATGAAAAACTGTTTTTT CASSWGTFTTNEKLFF
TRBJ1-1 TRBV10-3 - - TGTGCCATCAGTGAGGCGGGGAACACTGAAGCTTTCTTT CAISEAGNTEAFF
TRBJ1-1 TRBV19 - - TGTGCCAGTAGCCCCTCGAAATGGGGCTGGGGCACTGAAGCTTTCTTT CASSPSKWGWGTEAFF
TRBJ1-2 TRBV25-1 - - TGTGCCAGCAGTGCGCTACAGGGTAACTATGGCTACACCTTC CASSALQGNYGYTF
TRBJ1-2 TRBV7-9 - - TGTGCCAGCAGGGATTTTCCCCCTGGTTCAGGGATACATGGCTACACCTTC CASRDFPPGSGIHGYTF
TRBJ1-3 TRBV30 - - TGTGCCTGGCTTTGGGGGCCTGGAAACACCATATATTTT CAWLWGPGNTIYF
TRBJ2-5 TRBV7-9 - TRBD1 TGTGCCAGCAGCACTAGAGGGACAGAAGAGACCCAGTACTTC CASSTRGTEETQYF
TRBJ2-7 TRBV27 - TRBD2 TGTGCCAGCAGTATAGGACCGGGACTAGCGCCTTCCGAGCAGTACTTC CASSIGPGLAPSEQYF
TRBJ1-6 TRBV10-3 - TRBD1 TGTGCCATCAGGGAGGGACAGAGAAATTCACCCCTCCACTTT CAIREGQRNSPLHF
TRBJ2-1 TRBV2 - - TGTGCCAGCAGTCCTAACAATGAGCAGTTCTTC CASSPNNEQFF
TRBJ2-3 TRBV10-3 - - TGTGCCATCAGTGGGCGGGCAGATACGCAGTATTTT CAISGRADTQYF
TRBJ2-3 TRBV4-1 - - TGCGCCAGCAGCCAAGACCCCCCGCGCCATTATTCCCATAGCACAGATACGCAGTATTTT CASSQDPPRHYSHSTDTQYF
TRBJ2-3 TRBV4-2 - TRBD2 TGTGCCAGCAGCCAAAGCGGGGGCCTTAGCACAGATACGCAGTATTTT CASSQSGGLSTDTQYF
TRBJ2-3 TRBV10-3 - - TGTGCCAGCGGACATATCACAGATACGCAGTATTTT CASGHITDTQYF
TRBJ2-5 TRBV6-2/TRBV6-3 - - TGTGCCAGCAGTTACTACCGACTGAACCAAGAGACCCAGTACTTC CASSYYRLNQETQYF
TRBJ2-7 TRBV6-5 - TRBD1 TGTGCCAGCGGGGACAGGGTGTCCTACGAGCAGTACTTC CASGDRVSYEQYF
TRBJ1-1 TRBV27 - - TGTGCCAGCAGTTGGACAGTGAAGACTGAAGCTTTCTTT CASSWTVKTEAFF
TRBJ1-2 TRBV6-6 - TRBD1 TGTGCCAGCAGTTACTCGGGACAGGGATCCGGCTACACCTTC CASSYSGQGSGYTF
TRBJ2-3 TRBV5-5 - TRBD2 TGTGCCAGCAGCCCACTAGCGGGGCGGAGCACAGATACGCAGTATTTT CASSPLAGRSTDTQYF
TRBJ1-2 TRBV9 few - TGTGCCAGCAGCGTCGGGGGAGACTATGGCTACACCTTC CASSVGGDYGYTF
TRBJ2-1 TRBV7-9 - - TGTGCCAGCACCTCGGTATCAGGCAATGAGCAGTTCTTC CASTSVSGNEQFF
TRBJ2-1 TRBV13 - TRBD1 TGTGCCAGCAGCTCGGACAGGGCTTTGTCCTACAATGAGCAGTTCTTC CASSSDRALSYNEQFF
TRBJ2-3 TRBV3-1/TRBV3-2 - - TGTGCCAGCAGCCAAGAACCGTTTACTAGCACAGATACGCAGTATTTT CASSQEPFTSTDTQYF
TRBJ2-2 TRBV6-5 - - TGTGCCAGCAGTCCCGGACACCTTGAAACCGGGGAGCTGTTTTTT CASSPGHLETGELFF
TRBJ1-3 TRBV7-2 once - TGTGCCAGCAGCCCAGACAGATCCTCTGGAAACACCATATATTTT CASSPDRSSGNTIYF
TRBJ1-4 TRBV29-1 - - TGCAGCGTTCTGACAGGCGGGAATGAAAAACTGTTTTTT CSVLTGGNEKLFF
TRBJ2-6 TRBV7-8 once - TGTGCCAGCACATACAGGGTCCCCCACTCTGGGGCCAACGTCCTGACTTTC CASTYRVPHSGANVLTF
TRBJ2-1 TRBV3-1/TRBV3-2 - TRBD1 TGTGCCAGCAGCATGAGGGGACAGTCTTACAATGAGCAGTTCTTC CASSMRGQSYNEQFF